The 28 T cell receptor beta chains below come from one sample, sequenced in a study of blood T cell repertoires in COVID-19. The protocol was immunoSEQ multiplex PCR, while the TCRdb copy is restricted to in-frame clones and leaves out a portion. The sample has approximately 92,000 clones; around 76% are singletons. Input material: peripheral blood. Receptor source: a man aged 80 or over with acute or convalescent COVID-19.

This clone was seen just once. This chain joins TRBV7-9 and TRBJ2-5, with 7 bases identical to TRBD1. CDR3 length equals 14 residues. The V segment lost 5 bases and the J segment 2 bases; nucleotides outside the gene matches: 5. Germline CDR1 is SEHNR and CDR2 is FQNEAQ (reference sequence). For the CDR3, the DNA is TGTGCCAGCAGCCCGGGACAGCAACAAGAGACCCAGTACTTC. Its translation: CASSPGQQQETQYF.

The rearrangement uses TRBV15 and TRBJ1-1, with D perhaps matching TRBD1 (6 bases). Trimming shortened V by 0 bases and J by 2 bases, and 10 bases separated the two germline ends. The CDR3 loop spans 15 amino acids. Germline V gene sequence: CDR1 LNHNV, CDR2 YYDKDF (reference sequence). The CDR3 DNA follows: TGTGCCACCAGCAGAGACTGGACAGATAACACTGAAGCTTTCTTT. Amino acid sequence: CATSRDWTDNTEAFF.

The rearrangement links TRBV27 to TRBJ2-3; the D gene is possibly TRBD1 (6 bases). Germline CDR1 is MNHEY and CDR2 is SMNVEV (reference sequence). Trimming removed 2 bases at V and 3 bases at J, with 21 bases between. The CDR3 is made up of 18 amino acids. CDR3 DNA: TGTGCCAGCAGTTTAGAGGGGCCCGGCAGGGGTGCGACAGATACGCAGTATTTT. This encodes CASSLEGPGRGATDTQYF.

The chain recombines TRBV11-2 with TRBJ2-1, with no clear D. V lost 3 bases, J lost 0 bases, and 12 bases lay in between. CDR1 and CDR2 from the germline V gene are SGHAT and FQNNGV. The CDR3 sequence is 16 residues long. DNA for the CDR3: TGTGCCAGCAGCTTTCCAGCGCTGAGCTCCTACAATGAGCAGTTCTTC. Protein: CASSFPALSSYNEQFF.

CDR3 sequence reads: CASSPSGTGGYGYTF. The CDR3 DNA is TGTGCCAGCTCACCGTCCGGGACAGGGGGCTATGGCTACACCTTC. V gene TRBV18 combines with J gene TRBJ1-2; TRBD1 matches at 11 bases. The CDR3 has 15 residues. Germline CDR1 reads KGHSH; CDR2 reads LQKENI. Trimming at V came to 3 bases and at J to 4 bases, leaving 4 bases not matched to a gene.

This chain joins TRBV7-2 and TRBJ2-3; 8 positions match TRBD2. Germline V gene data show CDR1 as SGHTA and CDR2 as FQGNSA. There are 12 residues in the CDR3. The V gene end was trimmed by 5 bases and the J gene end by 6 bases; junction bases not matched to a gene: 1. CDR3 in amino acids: CASSTGGDTQYF. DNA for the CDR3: TGTGCCAGCAGCACGGGAGGGGATACGCAGTATTTT.

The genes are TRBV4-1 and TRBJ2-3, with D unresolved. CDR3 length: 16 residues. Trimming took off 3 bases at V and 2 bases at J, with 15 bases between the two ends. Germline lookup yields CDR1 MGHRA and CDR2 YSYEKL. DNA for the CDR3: TGCGCCAGCAGCCAGTCACTTCTCGGTACCACAGATACGCAGTATTTT. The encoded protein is CASSQSLLGTTDTQYF.

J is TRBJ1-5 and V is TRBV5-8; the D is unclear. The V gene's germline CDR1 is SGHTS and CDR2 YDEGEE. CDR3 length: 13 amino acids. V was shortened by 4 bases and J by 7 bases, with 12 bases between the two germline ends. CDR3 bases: TGTGCCAGCAGCCCCGAGAGGGTCCAGCCCCAGCATTTT. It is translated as CASSPERVQPQHF.

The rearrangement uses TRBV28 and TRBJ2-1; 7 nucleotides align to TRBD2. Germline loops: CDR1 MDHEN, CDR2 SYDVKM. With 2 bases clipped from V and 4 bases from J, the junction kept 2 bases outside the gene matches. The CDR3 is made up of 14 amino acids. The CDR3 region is CASSLTGGYNEQFF. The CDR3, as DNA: TGTGCCAGCAGTTTAACGGGGGGATACAATGAGCAGTTCTTC.

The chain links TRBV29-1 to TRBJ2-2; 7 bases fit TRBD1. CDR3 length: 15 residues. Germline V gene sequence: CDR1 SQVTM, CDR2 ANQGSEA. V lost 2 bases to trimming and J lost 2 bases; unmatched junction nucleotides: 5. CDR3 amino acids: CSVETGQLNTGELFF. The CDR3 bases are TGCAGCGTTGAAACGGGACAGCTTAACACCGGGGAGCTGTTTTTT.

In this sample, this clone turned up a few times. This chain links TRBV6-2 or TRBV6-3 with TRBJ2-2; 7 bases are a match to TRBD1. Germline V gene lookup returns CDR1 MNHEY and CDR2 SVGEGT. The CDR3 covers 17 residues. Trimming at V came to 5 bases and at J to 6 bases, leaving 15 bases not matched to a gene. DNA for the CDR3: TGTGCCAGCAGTCATCCCACGACATCACAGGGGCCCGGGGAGCTGTTTTTT. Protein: CASSHPTTSQGPGELFF.

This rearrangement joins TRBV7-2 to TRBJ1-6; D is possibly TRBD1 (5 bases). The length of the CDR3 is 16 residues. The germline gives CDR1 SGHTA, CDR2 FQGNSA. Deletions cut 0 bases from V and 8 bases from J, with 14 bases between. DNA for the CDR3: TGTGCCAGCAGCTTAGCAATGGGGCGTCAGGATTCACCCCTCCACTTT. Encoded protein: CASSLAMGRQDSPLHF.

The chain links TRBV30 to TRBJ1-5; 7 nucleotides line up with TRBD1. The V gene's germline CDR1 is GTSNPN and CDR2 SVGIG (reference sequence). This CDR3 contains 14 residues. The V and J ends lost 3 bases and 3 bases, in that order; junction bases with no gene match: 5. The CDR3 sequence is CAWRPTGLNQPQHF. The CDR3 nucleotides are TGTGCCTGGAGGCCGACAGGGCTCAATCAGCCCCAGCATTTT. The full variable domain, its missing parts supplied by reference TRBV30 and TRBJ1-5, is SQTIHQWPATLVQPVGSPLSLECTVEGTSNPNLYWYRQAAGRGLQLLFYSVGIGQISSEVPQNLSASRPQDRQFILSSKKLLLSDSGFYLCAWRPTGLNQPQHFGDGTRLSIL.

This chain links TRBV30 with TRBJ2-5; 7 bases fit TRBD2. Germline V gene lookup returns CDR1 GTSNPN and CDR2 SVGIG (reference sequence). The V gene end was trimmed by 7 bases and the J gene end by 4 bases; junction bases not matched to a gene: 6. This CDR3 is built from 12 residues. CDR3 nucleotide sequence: TGTGCCTCGGGGGGAGGAGTAGAGACCCAGTACTTC. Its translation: CASGGGVETQYF.

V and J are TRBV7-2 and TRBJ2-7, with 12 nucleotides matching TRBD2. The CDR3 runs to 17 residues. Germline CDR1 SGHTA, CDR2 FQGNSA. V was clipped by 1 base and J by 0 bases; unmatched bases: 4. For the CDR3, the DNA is TGTGCCAGCAGCTTAGGGACTAGCGGGGTTTTCTCCTACGAGCAGTACTTC. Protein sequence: CASSLGTSGVFSYEQYF.

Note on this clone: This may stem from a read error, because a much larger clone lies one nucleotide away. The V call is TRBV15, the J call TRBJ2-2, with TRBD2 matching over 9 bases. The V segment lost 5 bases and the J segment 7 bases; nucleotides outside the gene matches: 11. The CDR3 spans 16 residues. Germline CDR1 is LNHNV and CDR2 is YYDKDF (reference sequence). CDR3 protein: CATSVPGLAGIGELFF. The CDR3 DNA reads TGTGCCACCAGCGTCCCGGGACTAGCAGGCATCGGGGAGCTGTTTTTT.

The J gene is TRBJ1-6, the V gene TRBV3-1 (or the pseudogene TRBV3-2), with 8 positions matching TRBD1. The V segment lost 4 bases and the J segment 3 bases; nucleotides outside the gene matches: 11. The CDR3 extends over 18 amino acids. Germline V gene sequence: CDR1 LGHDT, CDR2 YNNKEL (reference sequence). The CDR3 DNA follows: TGTGCCAGCAGCCTAGACTGGCCAGGGGGCTTCTATAATTCACCCCTCCACTTT. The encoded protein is CASSLDWPGGFYNSPLHF.

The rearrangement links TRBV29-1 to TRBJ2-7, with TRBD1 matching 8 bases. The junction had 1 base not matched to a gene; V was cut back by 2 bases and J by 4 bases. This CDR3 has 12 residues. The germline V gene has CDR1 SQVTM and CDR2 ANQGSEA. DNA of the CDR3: TGCAGCGTTGAACAGGGGGCTTACGAGCAGTACTTC. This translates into CSVEQGAYEQYF.

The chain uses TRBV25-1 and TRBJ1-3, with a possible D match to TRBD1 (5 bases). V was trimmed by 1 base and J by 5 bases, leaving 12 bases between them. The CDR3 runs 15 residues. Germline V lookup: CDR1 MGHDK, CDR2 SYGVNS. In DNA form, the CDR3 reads TGTGCCAGCAGTGAATCTGGGGCCCAACGAAACACCATATATTTT. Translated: CASSESGAQRNTIYF. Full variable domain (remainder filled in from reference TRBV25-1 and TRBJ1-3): EADIYQTPRYLVIGTGKKITLECSQTMGHDKMYWYQQDPGMELHLIHYSYGVNSTEKGDLSSESTVSRIRTEHFPLTLESARPSHTSQYLCASSESGAQRNTIYFGEGSWLTVV.

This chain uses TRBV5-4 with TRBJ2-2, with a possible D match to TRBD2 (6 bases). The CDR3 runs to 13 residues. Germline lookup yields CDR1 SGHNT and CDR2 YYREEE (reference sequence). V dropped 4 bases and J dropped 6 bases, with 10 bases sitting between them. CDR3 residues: CASSLSGPGELFF. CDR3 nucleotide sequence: TGTGCCAGCAGCCTTAGCGGCCCCGGGGAGCTGTTTTTT. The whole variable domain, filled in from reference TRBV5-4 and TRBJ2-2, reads ETGVTQSPTHLIKTRGQQVTLRCSSQSGHNTVSWYQQALGQGPQFIFQYYREEENGRGNFPPRFSGLQFPNYSSELNVNALELDDSALYLCASSLSGPGELFFGEGSRLTVL.

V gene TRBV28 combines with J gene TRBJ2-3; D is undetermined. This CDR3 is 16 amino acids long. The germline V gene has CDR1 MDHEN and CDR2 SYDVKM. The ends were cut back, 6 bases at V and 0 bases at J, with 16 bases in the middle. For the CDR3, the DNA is TGTGCCAGCAGCTTTTGGAGCGCTTCTAGCACAGATACGCAGTATTTT. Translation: CASSFWSASSTDTQYF.

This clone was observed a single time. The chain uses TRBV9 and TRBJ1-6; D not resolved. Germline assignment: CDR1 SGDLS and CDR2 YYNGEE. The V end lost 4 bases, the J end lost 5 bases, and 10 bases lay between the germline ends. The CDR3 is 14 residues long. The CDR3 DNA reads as TGTGCCAGCAGCCTTTCAGGTGATAATTCACCCCTCCACTTT. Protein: CASSLSGDNSPLHF.

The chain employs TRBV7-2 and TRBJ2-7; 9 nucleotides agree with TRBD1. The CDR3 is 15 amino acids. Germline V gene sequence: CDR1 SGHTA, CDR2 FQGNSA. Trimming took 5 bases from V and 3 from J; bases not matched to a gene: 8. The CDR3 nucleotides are TGTGCCAGCAGCGCATCAGACAGGGGGAACTACGAGCAGTACTTC. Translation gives CASSASDRGNYEQYF.

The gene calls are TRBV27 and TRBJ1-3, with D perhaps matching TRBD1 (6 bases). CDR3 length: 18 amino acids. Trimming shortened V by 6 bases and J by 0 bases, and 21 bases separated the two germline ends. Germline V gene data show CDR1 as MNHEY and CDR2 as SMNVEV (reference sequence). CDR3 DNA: TGTGCCAGCAGCTCGCTTAGGGGCACAGGGTACTCTGGAAACACCATATATTTT. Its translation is CASSSLRGTGYSGNTIYF.

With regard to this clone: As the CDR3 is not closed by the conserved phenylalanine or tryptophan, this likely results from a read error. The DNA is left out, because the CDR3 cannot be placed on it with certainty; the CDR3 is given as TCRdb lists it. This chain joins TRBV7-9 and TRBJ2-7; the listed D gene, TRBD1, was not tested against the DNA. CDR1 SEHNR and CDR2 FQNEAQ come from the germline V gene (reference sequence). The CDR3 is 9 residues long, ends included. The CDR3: CASSLWTGA.

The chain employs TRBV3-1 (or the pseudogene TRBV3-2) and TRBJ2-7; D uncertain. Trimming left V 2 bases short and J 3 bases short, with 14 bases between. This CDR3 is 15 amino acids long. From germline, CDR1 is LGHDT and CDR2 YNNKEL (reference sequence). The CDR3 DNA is TGTGCCAGCAGCCAAACCCCTGGGCCCCACTACGAGCAGTACTTC. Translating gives CASSQTPGPHYEQYF.

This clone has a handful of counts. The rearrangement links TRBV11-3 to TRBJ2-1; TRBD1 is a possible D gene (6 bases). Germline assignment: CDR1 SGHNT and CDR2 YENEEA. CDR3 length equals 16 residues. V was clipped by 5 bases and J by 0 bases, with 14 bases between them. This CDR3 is CASSAGDRRSYNEQFF. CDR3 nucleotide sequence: TGTGCCAGCAGCGCAGGAGACAGGCGCTCCTACAATGAGCAGTTCTTC.

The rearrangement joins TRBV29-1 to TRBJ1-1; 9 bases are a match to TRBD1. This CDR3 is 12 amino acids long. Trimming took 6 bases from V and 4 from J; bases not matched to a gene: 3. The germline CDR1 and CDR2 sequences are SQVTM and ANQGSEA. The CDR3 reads CSVDRGITEAFF. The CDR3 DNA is TGCAGCGTAGACAGGGGGATCACTGAAGCTTTCTTT.